What follows are 15 T cell receptor beta chains derived from one specimen sequenced in a study of cytomegalovirus exposure and HLA in healthy donors (dated by TCRdb to 2016 to 2017). The library was built by means of the immunoSEQ multiplex PCR assay. For the multiplex PCR, a mixture combining 60 forward primers for TCR Vbeta segments and 13 reverse primers for TCR Jbeta segments was used. TCRdb mirrors the immuneACCESS table, restricted to in-frame sequences. Some clones are absent from its copies; in checked studies, under half trace to an unresolved V gene, and the reason for the others is unknown. This sample lists 110,000 to 150,000 clones; around 83% were detected once. Of the sample, approximately 1.3% falls within the top ten clones. Sample: PBMCs. Receptor source: a male donor in good health and CMV-seropositive.

The chain employs TRBV5-4 and TRBJ2-1, with D maybe TRBD2 (5 bases). V was clipped by 2 bases and J by 0 bases, with 12 bases between them. Germline CDR1 reads SGHNT; CDR2 reads YYREEE (reference sequence). This CDR3 comprises 16 residues. The CDR3 spells CASSFYGSSSYNEQFF. CDR3 bases: TGTGCCAGCAGCTTTTATGGGAGTAGCTCCTACAATGAGCAGTTCTTC.

The chain is built from TRBV7-6 and TRBJ1-1, with a possible D match to TRBD1 (6 bases). V dropped 0 bases and J dropped 5 bases, with 13 bases sitting between them. The CDR3 loop spans 15 amino acids. The germline V gene has CDR1 SGHVS and CDR2 FNYEAQ. This CDR3 is CASSLAKGGGTEAFF. The CDR3 coding sequence is TGTGCCAGCAGCTTAGCAAAAGGGGGTGGTACTGAAGCTTTCTTT.

This clone was detected only a few times. The chain couples TRBV6-5 to TRBJ2-7; 7 positions agree with TRBD2. The CDR3 has 14 residues. J gave up 2 bases and V 7 bases, and 8 bases lay outside the gene matches. Looked up from germline, CDR1 is MNHEY and CDR2 is SVGAGI. DNA for the CDR3: TGTGCCAGCACGGCGGCTAGCGGCACCTACGAGCAGTACTTC. Protein sequence: CASTAASGTYEQYF.

The V call is TRBV4-1, the J call TRBJ1-2, with D perhaps TRBD1 (5 bases). This CDR3 contains 16 residues. Trimming took 1 base from V and 5 from J, leaving 17 bases between them. The germline V gene has CDR1 MGHRA and CDR2 YSYEKL. CDR3 loop: CASSQVGGVSDYGYTF. The CDR3 DNA is TGCGCCAGCAGCCAAGTGGGGGGGGTGAGTGATTATGGCTACACCTTC.

The chain links TRBV4-2 to TRBJ1-1; no clear D gene. The CDR3 loop spans 15 amino acids. V was shortened by 4 bases and J by 0 bases, with 12 bases between the two germline ends. Germline V CDR1 and CDR2: LGHNA, YNFKEQ. The DNA of the CDR3 is TGTGCCAGCAGCCGTCGGACTGGAATGAACACTGAAGCTTTCTTT. Amino acid sequence: CASSRRTGMNTEAFF.

The chain recombines TRBV10-1 with TRBJ1-1; no firm D call. The germline V and J ends were trimmed by 5 bases and 2 bases, with 12 bases remaining between them. This CDR3 is 14 amino acids long. Germline CDR1 is WNHNN and CDR2 is SYGVQD (reference sequence). CDR3 bases: TGCGCCAGCAGTCTCTCCAGGACTAACACTGAAGCTTTCTTT. It is translated as CASSLSRTNTEAFF.

V gene TRBV27 combines with J gene TRBJ1-3; no definite D call. CDR1 and CDR2 from the germline V gene are MNHEY and SMNVEV (reference sequence). The CDR3 is made up of 14 amino acids. Trimming cost V 3 bases and J 2 bases, with 8 bases left between them. The CDR3 region has the DNA TGTGCCAGCAGTTTTAGAGGAGCTGGAAACACCATATATTTT. Translated, it gives CASSFRGAGNTIYF.

V and J are TRBV6-1 and TRBJ2-1; no definite D call. The V gene lost 1 base and the J gene lost 6 bases, with 10 bases spanning the gap. The CDR3 is made up of 14 amino acids. CDR1 is MNHNS, CDR2 SASEGT, per germline. The CDR3 nucleotides read TGTGCCAGCAGTGAAGTTCAAGGCGGCAATGAGCAGTTCTTC. Translation gives CASSEVQGGNEQFF.

The chain has TRBV2 and TRBJ2-5; D gene unclear. Trimming pared 8 bases from V and 5 bases from J, leaving 12 bases between. Germline V gene data show CDR1 as SNHLY and CDR2 as FYNNEI. The CDR3 runs 12 residues. CDR3 coding DNA: TGTGCCAGCCTAATGACCGGGGAGACCCAGTACTTC. Translating gives CASLMTGETQYF.

The CDR3 nucleotides are TGTGCCAGCAGCTTTGGACTTCCGTACGAGCAGTACTTC. Translating gives CASSFGLPYEQYF. The rearrangement links TRBV7-8 to TRBJ2-7; D might be TRBD2 (5 bases). Germline V gene sequence: CDR1 SGHVS, CDR2 FQNEAQ. V was pared by 3 bases and J by 4 bases, with 10 bases between. This CDR3 region has 13 residues.

The chain recombines TRBV19 with TRBJ1-1; 7 positions match TRBD1. Germline CDR1 reads LNHDA; CDR2 reads SQIVND (reference sequence). J was trimmed by 5 bases and V by 5 bases; bases with no gene match: 11. The CDR3 runs to 15 residues. Here the CDR3 DNA reads TGTGCCAGTAGTCAGGGGGGCACCGGACAGACTGAAGCTTTCTTT. Protein sequence: CASSQGGTGQTEAFF.

V and J are TRBV6-4 and TRBJ2-1; TRBD2 might be the D (6 bases). V lost 6 bases to trimming and J lost 3 bases, with 9 bases between them. Germline CDR1 and CDR2: MRHNA and SNTAGT. This CDR3 has 13 amino acids. The CDR3 protein is CASSADYYNEQFF. The CDR3 bases are TGTGCCAGCAGCGCGGACTACTACAATGAGCAGTTCTTC.

The V gene is TRBV9, the J gene TRBJ2-1; a weak D match, TRBD2 (6 bases). Trimming shortened V by 5 bases and J by 4 bases, and 13 bases separated the two germline ends. From germline, CDR1 is SGDLS and CDR2 YYNGEE. This CDR3 is 14 amino acids long. As DNA, the CDR3 is TGTGCCAGCAGTAGCCTAGCGTTTTACAATGAGCAGTTCTTC. This codes for CASSSLAFYNEQFF.

Only a few counts were recorded for this clone. This chain uses TRBV7-2 with TRBJ2-1, with TRBD2 matching 8 bases. V was clipped by 4 bases and J by 1 base; unmatched bases: 3. The CDR3 runs 15 residues. Germline values: CDR1 SGHTA, CDR2 FQGNSA. The CDR3 coding sequence is TGTGCCAGCAGCTGGCTAGCGGGTTCCTACAATGAGCAGTTCTTC. Its translation is CASSWLAGSYNEQFF.

In its sample, this clone was seen once. This rearrangement joins TRBV2 to TRBJ1-2, with 12 bases identical to TRBD1. This CDR3 spans 14 amino acids. The J segment lost 7 bases and the V segment lost 4 bases, leaving 4 bases of the junction unmatched. Germline lookup yields CDR1 SNHLY and CDR2 FYNNEI. This chain's CDR3 is CASSVGTGGVGYTF. The CDR3 nucleotides are TGTGCCAGCAGTGTGGGGACAGGGGGCGTTGGCTACACCTTC.